The 18 T cell receptor beta chains in this list originate from one sample, sequenced in a study of beta chain features in type 1 diabetes. Expressed TCRB transcripts were sequenced, since all the RNA that had been isolated was reverse transcribed. Here immunoSEQ multiplex PCR was the method, and the copy in TCRdb shows in-frame clones only, minus some. The sample consists of some 330,000 clones, approximately 11% of them appearing once. Input material: naive CD4+ T cells from blood. These receptor sequences come from a woman aged 30 to 39 in good health.

This rearrangement joins TRBV5-1 to TRBJ2-7, with 9 nucleotides matching TRBD1. The V segment lost 4 bases and the J segment 6 bases; nucleotides outside the gene matches: 5. The CDR3 contains 13 residues. Germline CDR1 and CDR2: SGHRS and YFSETQ. CDR3 nucleotides: TGCGCCAGCAGCCCGGGGACAGGGTCCGAGCAGTACTTC. Translating gives CASSPGTGSEQYF.

In its sample, this clone was seen a few times. The rearrangement links TRBV27 to TRBJ2-1; 10 bases align to TRBD2. Germline V gene sequence: CDR1 MNHEY, CDR2 SMNVEV (reference sequence). Trimming removed 2 bases from V and 1 base from J; junction bases left unmatched: 8. The CDR3 extends over 18 amino acids. For the CDR3, the DNA is TGTGCCAGCAGTTTAGTTCTGGCTAGCGGGGGATCCTACAATGAGCAGTTCTTC. It specifies CASSLVLASGGSYNEQFF.

This clone was observed a few times. The chain carries TRBV28 and TRBJ2-7, with D unresolved. The CDR3 runs to 15 residues. Trimming took off 2 bases at V and 0 bases at J, with 11 bases between the two ends. Germline V gene sequence: CDR1 MDHEN, CDR2 SYDVKM. CDR3 DNA sequence: TGTGCCAGCAGTTTAATAGCAACCAGCTCCTACGAGCAGTACTTC. Translated, it gives CASSLIATSSYEQYF. The full variable domain, in which reference TRBV28 and TRBJ2-7 provide the parts outside the CDR3, is DVKVTQSSRYLVKRTGEKVFLECVQDMDHENMFWYRQDPGLGLRLIYFSYDVKMKEKGDIPEGYSVSREKKERFSLILESASTNQTSMYLCASSLIATSSYEQYFGPGTRLTVT.

The chain has TRBV6-6 and TRBJ2-7; TRBD1 matches 9 bases. The germline V gene has CDR1 MNHNY and CDR2 SVGAGI (reference sequence). V shed 2 bases, J shed 4 bases, and the junction held 3 bases outside the gene matches. The CDR3 is made up of 14 amino acids. The CDR3 DNA sequence: TGTGCCAGCAGTTACGGGACAGGGTTGTACGAGCAGTACTTC. Its protein is CASSYGTGLYEQYF.

In regard to this clone: An end of the junction differs from the germline gene, which may be a read error. V gene TRBV7-9 combines with J gene TRBJ2-1; no reliable D call. CDR1 is SEHNR and CDR2 is FQNEAQ in the germline V gene (reference sequence). The CDR3 is made up of 14 amino acids. CDR3 in amino acids: CASSQESSYNEQFF. The CDR3 nucleotides are TGCGCCAGCAGCCAAGAGTCTAGCTACAATGAGCAGTTCTTC.

V is TRBV6-5 and J is TRBJ1-1; 7 bases align to TRBD1. The germline gives CDR1 MNHEY, CDR2 SVGAGI. V lost 7 bases to trimming and J lost 4 bases; unmatched junction nucleotides: 3. The CDR3 runs to 12 residues. CDR3 protein: CASTTGVTEAFF. For the CDR3, the DNA is TGTGCCAGCACTACAGGGGTCACTGAAGCTTTCTTT.

This chain uses TRBV5-6 with TRBJ2-5, with D unclear. The J call may be faulty, since TRBJ2-7 better matches the DNA end. The CDR3 length is 13 residues. In germline, CDR1 is SGHDT, CDR2 YYEEEE. The CDR3 coding sequence is TGTGCCAGCAGCTTGTTGGACTCCTACGAGCAGTACTTC. It is translated as CASSLLDSYEQYF.

This chain uses TRBV9 with TRBJ1-1; D ambiguous. There are 14 residues in the CDR3. Germline CDR1 and CDR2: SGDLS and YYNGEE. The V and J ends lost 1 base and 1 base respectively, with 8 bases between them. The CDR3 reads CASSVLAENTEAFF. CDR3 DNA: TGTGCCAGCAGCGTATTAGCTGAGAACACTGAAGCTTTCTTT.

The V and J genes are TRBV29-1 and TRBJ2-7; 9 bases map to TRBD2. Trimming removed 6 bases from V and 6 bases from J; junction bases left unmatched: 6. This CDR3 contains 12 residues. CDR1 and CDR2 (germline): SQVTM, ANQGSEA. The CDR3 sequence: CSVGLAYSEQYF. The CDR3 coding sequence is TGCAGCGTGGGACTAGCTTATTCCGAGCAGTACTTC.

The rearrangement links TRBV4-2 to TRBJ2-7, with 11 bases lining up with TRBD1. CDR1 and CDR2 from the germline V gene are LGHNA and YNFKEQ. V trimming: 4 bases; J trimming: 7 bases; junction bases outside the gene matches: 9. The CDR3 runs to 15 residues. CDR3: CASSREDRGPWEQYF. CDR3 nucleotides: TGTGCCAGCAGCCGGGAGGACAGGGGGCCTTGGGAGCAGTACTTC.

This chain joins TRBV30 and TRBJ2-1; D is perhaps TRBD1 (5 bases). The germline V and J ends were trimmed by 1 base and 9 bases, with 13 bases remaining between them. The CDR3 consists of 13 residues. In germline, CDR1 is GTSNPN, CDR2 SVGIG (reference sequence). The DNA of the CDR3 is TGTGCCTGGAGTGGACAGACCCACGGTGAGCAGTTCTTC. Residues: CAWSGQTHGEQFF.

The V call is TRBV5-1, the J call TRBJ2-5, with 7 bases matching TRBD2. CDR1 is SGHRS, CDR2 YFSETQ, per germline. The CDR3 covers 16 residues. The V segment lost 3 bases and the J segment 2 bases; nucleotides outside the gene matches: 10. The CDR3 loop is CASSWIGGIRQETQYF. The CDR3 nucleotides are TGCGCCAGCAGCTGGATCGGGGGGATTAGGCAAGAGACCCAGTACTTC.

The chain employs TRBV7-2 and TRBJ1-5, with 7 bases aligning to TRBD1. The CDR3 loop spans 15 amino acids. Per the germline V gene, CDR1 is SGHTA and CDR2 is FQGNSA. With 1 base clipped from V and 2 bases from J, the junction kept 2 bases outside the gene matches. The CDR3 reads CASSLGGTGNQPQHF. The CDR3 region has the DNA TGTGCCAGCAGCTTAGGAGGGACAGGCAATCAGCCCCAGCATTTT.

The sample holds a few counts of this clone. The genes are TRBV28 and TRBJ2-7; D might be TRBD2 (6 bases). V was trimmed by 6 bases and J by 5 bases, leaving 14 bases between them. This CDR3 has 13 amino acids. CDR1 and CDR2 from the germline V gene are MDHEN and SYDVKM. The CDR3 nucleotides read TGTGCCAGCAGCCCACCCGGACTACACGAGCAGTACTTC. Protein product: CASSPPGLHEQYF.

This clone was seen a handful of times. The V call is TRBV11-3, the J call TRBJ2-3; D is possibly TRBD2 (6 bases). CDR3 size: 13 residues. V gave up 5 bases and J gave up 2 bases, with 8 bases separating them. Looked up from germline, CDR1 is SGHNT and CDR2 is YENEEA. This CDR3 is CASSGGSTDTQYF. The CDR3 DNA sequence: TGTGCCAGCAGCGGGGGGTCCACAGATACGCAGTATTTT.

This clone was observed a few times. V gene TRBV7-3 combines with J gene TRBJ2-2, with 10 bases fitting TRBD2. CDR3 length: 15 residues. Germline CDR1 and CDR2: SGHTA and FQGTGA. The V gene end was trimmed by 4 bases and the J gene end by 6 bases; junction bases not matched to a gene: 5. The CDR3 sequence: CASSSLAGVPGELFF. DNA for the CDR3: TGTGCCAGCAGCTCTCTAGCGGGAGTACCCGGGGAGCTGTTTTTT.

This clone was found a few times. The chain uses TRBV7-8 and TRBJ2-1; possibly TRBD1 for D (6 bases). Trimming stripped 5 bases from V and 10 bases from J, with 30 bases between. CDR3 size: 18 residues. Germline V gene sequence: CDR1 SGHVS, CDR2 FQNEAQ. CDR3 sequence reads: CASSIRPVDSTDTGEQFF. The CDR3 DNA reads TGTGCCAGCAGCATACGACCAGTTGACTCGACTGATACAGGGGAGCAGTTCTTC. Together with reference TRBV7-8 and TRBJ2-1, the CDR3 gives the full variable domain: GAGVSQSPRYKVAKRGQDVALRCDPISGHVSLFWYQQALGQGPEFLTYFQNEAQLDKSGLPSDRFFAERPEGSVSTLKIQRTQQEDSAVYLCASSIRPVDSTDTGEQFFGPGTRLTVL.

This clone was picked up a small number of times. This chain connects TRBV28 to TRBJ1-1; 7 bases line up with TRBD1. Germline-derived CDR1 and CDR2 are MDHEN and SYDVKM. J gave up 6 bases and V 3 bases, and 7 bases lay outside the gene matches. CDR3 length equals 14 residues. CDR3 in amino acids: CASSLKGAISEAFF. The CDR3 region has the DNA TGTGCCAGCAGTTTGAAGGGGGCGATCTCTGAAGCTTTCTTT.